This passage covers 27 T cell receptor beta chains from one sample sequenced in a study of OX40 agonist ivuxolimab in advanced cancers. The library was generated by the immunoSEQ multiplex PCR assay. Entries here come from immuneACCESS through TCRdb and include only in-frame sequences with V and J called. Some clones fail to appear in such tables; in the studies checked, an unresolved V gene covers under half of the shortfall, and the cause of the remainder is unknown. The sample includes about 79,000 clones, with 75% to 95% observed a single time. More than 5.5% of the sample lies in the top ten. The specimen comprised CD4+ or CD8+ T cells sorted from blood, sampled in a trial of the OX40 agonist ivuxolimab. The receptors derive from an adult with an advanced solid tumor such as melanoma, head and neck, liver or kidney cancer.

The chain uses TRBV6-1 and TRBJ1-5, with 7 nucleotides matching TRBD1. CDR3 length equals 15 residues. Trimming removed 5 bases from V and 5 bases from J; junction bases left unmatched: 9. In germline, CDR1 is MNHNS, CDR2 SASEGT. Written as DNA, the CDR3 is TGTGCCAGCAGTTCCGCTCGACAGGGTTATCAGCCCCAGCATTTT. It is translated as CASSSARQGYQPQHF.

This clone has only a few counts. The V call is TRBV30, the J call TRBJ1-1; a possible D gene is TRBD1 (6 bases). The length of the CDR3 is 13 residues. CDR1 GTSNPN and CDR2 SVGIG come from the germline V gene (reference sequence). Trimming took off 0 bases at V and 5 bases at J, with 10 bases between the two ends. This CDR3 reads CAWSVTGRTEAFF. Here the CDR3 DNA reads TGTGCCTGGAGTGTAACAGGGAGGACTGAAGCTTTCTTT.

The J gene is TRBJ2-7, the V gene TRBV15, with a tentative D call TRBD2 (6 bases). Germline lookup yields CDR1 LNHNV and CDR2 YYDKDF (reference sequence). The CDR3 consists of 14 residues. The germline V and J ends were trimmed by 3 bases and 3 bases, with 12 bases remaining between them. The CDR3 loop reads CATSRGTSDYEQYF. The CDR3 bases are TGTGCCACCAGCAGGGGGACTTCCGACTACGAGCAGTACTTC.

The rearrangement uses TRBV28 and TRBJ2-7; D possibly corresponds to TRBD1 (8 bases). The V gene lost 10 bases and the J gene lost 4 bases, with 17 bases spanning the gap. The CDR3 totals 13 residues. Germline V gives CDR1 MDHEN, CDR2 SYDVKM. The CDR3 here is CATLAGDRYEQYF. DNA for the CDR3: TGTGCCACGCTCGCGGGGGACAGGTACGAGCAGTACTTC.

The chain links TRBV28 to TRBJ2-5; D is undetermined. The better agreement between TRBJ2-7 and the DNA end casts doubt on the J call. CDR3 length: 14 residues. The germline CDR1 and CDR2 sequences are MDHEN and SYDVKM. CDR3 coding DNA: TGTGCCAGCAGACCGCGAAGAGTCTCCTACGAGCAGTACTTC. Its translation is CASRPRRVSYEQYF.

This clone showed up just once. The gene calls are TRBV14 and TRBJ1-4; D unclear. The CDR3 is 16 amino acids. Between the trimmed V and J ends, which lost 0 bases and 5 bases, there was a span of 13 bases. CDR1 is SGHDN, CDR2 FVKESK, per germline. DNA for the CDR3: TGTGCCAGCAGCCAAGATTCAACGGCAAGAAATGAAAAACTGTTTTTT. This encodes CASSQDSTARNEKLFF. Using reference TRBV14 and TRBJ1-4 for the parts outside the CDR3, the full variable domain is EAGVTQFPSHSVIEKGQTVTLRCDPISGHDNLYWYRRVMGKEIKFLLHFVKESKQDESGMPNNRFLAERTGGTYSTLKVQPAELEDSGVYFCASSQDSTARNEKLFFGSGTQLSVL.

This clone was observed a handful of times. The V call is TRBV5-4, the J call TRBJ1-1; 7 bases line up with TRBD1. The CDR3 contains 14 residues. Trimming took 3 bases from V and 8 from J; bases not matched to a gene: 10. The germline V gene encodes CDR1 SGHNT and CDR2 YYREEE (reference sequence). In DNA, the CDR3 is TGTGCCAGCAGCTCACTAAAGGACAGGCGGGAAGCTTTCTTT. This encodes CASSSLKDRREAFF.

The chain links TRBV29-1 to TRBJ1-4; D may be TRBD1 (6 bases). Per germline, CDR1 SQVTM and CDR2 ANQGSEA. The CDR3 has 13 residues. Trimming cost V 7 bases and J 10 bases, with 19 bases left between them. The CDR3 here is CSALVGGAGKLFF. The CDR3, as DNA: TGCAGCGCCCTTGTCGGGGGCGCGGGAAAACTGTTTTTT.

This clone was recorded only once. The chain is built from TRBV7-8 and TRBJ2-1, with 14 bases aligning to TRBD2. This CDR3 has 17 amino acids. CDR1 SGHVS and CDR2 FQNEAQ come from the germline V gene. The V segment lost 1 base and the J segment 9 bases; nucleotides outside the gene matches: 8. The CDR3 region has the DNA TGTGCCAGCAGCTTAGGGGGGACTAGCGGGAGTCTAGCTGAGCAGTTCTTC. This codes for CASSLGGTSGSLAEQFF.

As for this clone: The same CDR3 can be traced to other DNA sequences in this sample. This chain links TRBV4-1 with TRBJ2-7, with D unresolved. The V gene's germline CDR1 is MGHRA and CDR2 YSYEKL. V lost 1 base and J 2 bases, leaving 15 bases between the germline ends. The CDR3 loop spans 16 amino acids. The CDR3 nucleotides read TGCGCCAGCAGCCAAGGTTGGGATAGTTCGACCTACGAGCAGTACTTC. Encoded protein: CASSQGWDSSTYEQYF.

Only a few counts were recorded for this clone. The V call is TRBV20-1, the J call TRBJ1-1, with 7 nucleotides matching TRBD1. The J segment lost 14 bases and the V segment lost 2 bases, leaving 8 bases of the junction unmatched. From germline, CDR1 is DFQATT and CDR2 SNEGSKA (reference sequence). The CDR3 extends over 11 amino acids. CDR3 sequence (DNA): TGCAGTGCTAGACAGGGGGTAATGGGGTTCTTT. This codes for CSARQGVMGFF.

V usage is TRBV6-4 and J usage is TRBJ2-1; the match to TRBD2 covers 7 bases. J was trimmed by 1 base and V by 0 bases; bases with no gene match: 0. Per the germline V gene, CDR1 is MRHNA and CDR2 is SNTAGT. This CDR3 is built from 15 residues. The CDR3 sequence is CASSDSRGSYNEQFF. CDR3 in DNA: TGTGCCAGCAGTGACTCGCGGGGGTCCTACAATGAGCAGTTCTTC.

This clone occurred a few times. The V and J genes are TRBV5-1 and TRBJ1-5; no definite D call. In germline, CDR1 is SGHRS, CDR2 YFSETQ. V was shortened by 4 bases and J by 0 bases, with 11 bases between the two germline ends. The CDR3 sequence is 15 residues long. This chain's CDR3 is CASSPDGNSNQPQHF. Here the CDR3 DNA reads TGCGCCAGCAGCCCCGACGGTAATAGCAATCAGCCCCAGCATTTT. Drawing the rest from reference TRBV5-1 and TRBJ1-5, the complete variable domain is KAGVTQTPRYLIKTRGQQVTLSCSPISGHRSVSWYQQTPGQGLQFLFEYFSETQRNKGNFPGRFSGRQFSNSRSEMNVSTLELGDSALYLCASSPDGNSNQPQHFGDGTRLSIL.

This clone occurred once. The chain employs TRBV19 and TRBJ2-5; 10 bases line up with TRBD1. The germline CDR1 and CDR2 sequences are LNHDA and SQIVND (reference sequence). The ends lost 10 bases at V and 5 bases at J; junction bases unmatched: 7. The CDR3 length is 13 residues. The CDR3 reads CAIGTGDSETQYF. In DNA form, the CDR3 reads TGTGCCATAGGGACAGGGGATAGTGAGACCCAGTACTTC.

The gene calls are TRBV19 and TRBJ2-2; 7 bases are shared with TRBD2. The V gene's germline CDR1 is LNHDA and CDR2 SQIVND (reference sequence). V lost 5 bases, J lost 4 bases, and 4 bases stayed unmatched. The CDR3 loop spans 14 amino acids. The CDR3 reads CASSQREATGELFF. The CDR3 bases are TGTGCCAGTAGTCAACGGGAGGCCACCGGGGAGCTGTTTTTT.

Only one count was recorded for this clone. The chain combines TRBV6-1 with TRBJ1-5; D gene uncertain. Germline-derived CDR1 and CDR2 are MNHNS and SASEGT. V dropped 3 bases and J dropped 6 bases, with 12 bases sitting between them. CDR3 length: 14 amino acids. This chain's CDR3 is CASSEVSVGQPQHF. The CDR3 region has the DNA TGTGCCAGCAGTGAGGTATCTGTCGGTCAGCCCCAGCATTTT.

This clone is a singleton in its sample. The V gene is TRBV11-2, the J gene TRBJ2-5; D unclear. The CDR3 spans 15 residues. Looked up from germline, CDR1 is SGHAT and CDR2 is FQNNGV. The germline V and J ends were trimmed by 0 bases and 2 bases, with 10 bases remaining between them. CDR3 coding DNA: TGTGCCAGCAGCTTAGATAGGGCAGCTCAAGAGACCCAGTACTTC. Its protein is CASSLDRAAQETQYF.

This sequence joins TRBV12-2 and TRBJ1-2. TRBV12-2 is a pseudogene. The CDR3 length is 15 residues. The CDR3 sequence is CASRLGQAALGGYTF. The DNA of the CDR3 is TGTGCAAGTCGCTTAGGGCAGGCGGCCCTTGGTGGCTACACCTTC.

In DNA form, the CDR3 reads TGCGCCAGCAGCTCAAACAGGGGTAGTGAAGATACGCAGTATTTT. This sequence encodes CASSSNRGSEDTQYF. The chain joins TRBV5-1 to TRBJ2-3; 7 bases agree with TRBD1. This CDR3 has 15 amino acids. With 3 bases clipped from V and 5 bases from J, the junction kept 9 bases outside the gene matches. Germline V gene sequence: CDR1 SGHRS, CDR2 YFSETQ.

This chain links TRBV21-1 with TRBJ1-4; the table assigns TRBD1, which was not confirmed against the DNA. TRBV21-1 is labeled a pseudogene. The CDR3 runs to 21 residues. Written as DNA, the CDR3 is TGTGCCAGCAGCAATGACAGGGGGCGTAGATCGATGGGAGCAACTAATGAAAAACTGTTTTTT. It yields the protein CASSNDRGRRSMGATNEKLFF.

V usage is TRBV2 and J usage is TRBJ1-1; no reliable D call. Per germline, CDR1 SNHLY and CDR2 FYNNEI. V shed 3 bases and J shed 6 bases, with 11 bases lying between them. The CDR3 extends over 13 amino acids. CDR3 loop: CASSEGNLPEAFF. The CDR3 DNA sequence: TGTGCCAGCAGTGAGGGCAATCTCCCTGAAGCTTTCTTT.

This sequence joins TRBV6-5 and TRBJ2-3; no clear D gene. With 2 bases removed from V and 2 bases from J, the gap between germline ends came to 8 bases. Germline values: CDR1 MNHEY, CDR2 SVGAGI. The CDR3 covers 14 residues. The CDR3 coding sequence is TGTGCCAGCAGTTACGCCCAGGACACAGATACGCAGTATTTT. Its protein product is CASSYAQDTDTQYF.

CDR3 DNA: TGCGCCAGCAGCCAAGATTGGGCGGGGACGACCTACGAGCAGTACTTC. Its translation is CASSQDWAGTTYEQYF. The chain uses TRBV4-1 and TRBJ2-5; tentatively, D is TRBD2 (6 bases). The DNA matches TRBJ2-7 better at its end, which makes the J call doubtful. Germline lookup yields CDR1 MGHRA and CDR2 YSYEKL. The CDR3 extends over 16 amino acids.

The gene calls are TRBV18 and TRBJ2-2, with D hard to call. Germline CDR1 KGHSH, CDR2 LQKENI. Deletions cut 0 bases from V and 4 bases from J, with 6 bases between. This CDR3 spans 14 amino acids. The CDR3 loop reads CASSPPGPTGELFF. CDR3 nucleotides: TGTGCCAGCTCACCACCAGGGCCCACCGGGGAGCTGTTTTTT.

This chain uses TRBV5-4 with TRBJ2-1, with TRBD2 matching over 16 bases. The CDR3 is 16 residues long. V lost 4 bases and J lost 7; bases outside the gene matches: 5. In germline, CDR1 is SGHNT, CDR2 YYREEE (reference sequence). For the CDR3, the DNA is TGTGCCAGCAGCAGGGGACTAGCGGGAGGGCCAAATGAGCAGTTCTTC. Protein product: CASSRGLAGGPNEQFF.

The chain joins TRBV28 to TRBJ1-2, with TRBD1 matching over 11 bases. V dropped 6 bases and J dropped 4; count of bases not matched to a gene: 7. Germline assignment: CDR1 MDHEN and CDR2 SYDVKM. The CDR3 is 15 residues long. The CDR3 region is CASSFTGTGGYGYTF. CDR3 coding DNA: TGTGCCAGCAGCTTTACCGGGACAGGGGGCTATGGCTACACCTTC.

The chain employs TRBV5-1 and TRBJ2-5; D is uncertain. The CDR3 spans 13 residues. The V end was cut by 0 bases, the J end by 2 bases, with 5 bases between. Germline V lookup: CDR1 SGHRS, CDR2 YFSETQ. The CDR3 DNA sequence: TGCGCCAGCAGCTTGGACAGTCAAGAGACCCAGTACTTC. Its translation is CASSLDSQETQYF. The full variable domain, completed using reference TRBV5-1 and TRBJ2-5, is KAGVTQTPRYLIKTRGQQVTLSCSPISGHRSVSWYQQTPGQGLQFLFEYFSETQRNKGNFPGRFSGRQFSNSRSEMNVSTLELGDSALYLCASSLDSQETQYFGPGTRLLVL.